The 19 T cell receptor beta chains reported below all come from one sample, sequenced in a study of T cells in localized non-small cell lung cancer. This table comes from immunoSEQ multiplex PCR, and its TCRdb copy is limited to in-frame clones, with some not included. The sample consists of tens of thousands of clones, around 80% of them appearing once. Sequencing was performed on PBMCs, taken before any cancer treatment. These receptors came from a man aged 35-69 years with stage II squamous cell lung carcinoma.

This clone was counted once. V gene TRBV9 combines with J gene TRBJ2-1, with TRBD2 as a possible D gene (6 bases). V lost 3 bases and J lost 4, with 11 bases in between. There are 14 residues in the CDR3. The germline gives CDR1 SGDLS, CDR2 YYNGEE. The DNA of the CDR3 is TGTGCCAGCAGCGGTCGACTAGATTACAATGAGCAGTTCTTC. Translation gives CASSGRLDYNEQFF. The entire variable domain, with the rest obtained from reference TRBV9 and TRBJ2-1, is as follows: DSGVTQTPKHLITATGQRVTLRCSPRSGDLSVYWYQQSLDQGLQFLIQYYNGEERAKGNILERFSAQQFPDLHSELNLSSLELGDSALYFCASSGRLDYNEQFFGPGTRLTVL.

This clone was picked up a small number of times. Different DNA sequences within this sample yield the same CDR3. The chain joins TRBV28 to TRBJ1-5; D remains ambiguous. Germline values: CDR1 MDHEN, CDR2 SYDVKM. This CDR3 spans 15 amino acids. The germline V and J ends were trimmed by 2 bases and 3 bases, with 11 bases remaining between them. The chain's CDR3 is CASSLPGSSNQPQHF. The CDR3 nucleotides are TGTGCCAGCAGTTTACCGGGGTCATCCAATCAGCCCCAGCATTTT.

This chain uses TRBV27 with TRBJ2-7, with a possible D match to TRBD2 (5 bases). Germline-derived CDR1 and CDR2 are MNHEY and SMNVEV (reference sequence). Trimming pared 3 bases from V and 7 bases from J, leaving 7 bases between. The CDR3 has 11 residues. CDR3 nucleotides: TGTGCCAGCAGTTTTGGGAGTGAGCAGTACTTC. It codes for CASSFGSEQYF.

Only one count was recorded for this clone. The CDR3 loop is CASSFGTGNSPLHF. CDR3 sequence (DNA): TGTGCCAGCAGTTTCGGGACAGGGAATTCACCCCTCCACTTT. This chain joins TRBV5-5 and TRBJ1-6, with 9 bases fitting TRBD1. Looked up from germline, CDR1 is SGHKS and CDR2 is YYEKEE (reference sequence). The ends lost 5 bases at V and 7 bases at J; junction bases unmatched: 4. CDR3 length: 14 amino acids. Drawing the rest from reference TRBV5-5 and TRBJ1-6, the complete variable domain is DAGVTQSPTHLIKTRGQQVTLRCSPISGHKSVSWYQQVLGQGPQFIFQYYEKEERGRGNFPDRFSARQFPNYSSELNVNALLLGDSALYLCASSFGTGNSPLHFGNGTRLTVT.

The rearrangement joins TRBV5-6 to TRBJ1-6; 10 nucleotides align to TRBD1. Trimming removed 4 bases from V and 8 bases from J; junction bases left unmatched: 9. The germline gives CDR1 SGHDT, CDR2 YYEEEE. This CDR3 region has 16 residues. DNA for the CDR3: TGTGCCAGCAGCCGTTCTTCGGGACAGGGGTATTCACCCCTCCACTTT. It encodes CASSRSSGQGYSPLHF.

This chain joins TRBV9 and TRBJ1-1; 7 nucleotides align to TRBD1. The CDR3 is made up of 14 amino acids. Germline-derived CDR1 and CDR2 are SGDLS and YYNGEE. The J segment lost 4 bases and the V segment lost 3 bases, leaving 6 bases of the junction unmatched. CDR3 nucleotides: TGTGCCAGCAGCGCACAGGGGATCGGCACTGAAGCTTTCTTT. Translating it yields CASSAQGIGTEAFF.

The chain combines TRBV2 with TRBJ2-3; D might be TRBD2 (5 bases). V lost 2 bases and J 4 bases, leaving 7 bases between the germline ends. The CDR3 covers 13 residues. CDR1 SNHLY and CDR2 FYNNEI come from the germline V gene. In DNA, the CDR3 is TGTGCCAGCAGTGAACTGAGGGCAGATACGCAGTATTTT. Translating it yields CASSELRADTQYF.

The CDR3 DNA reads as TGTGCCAGCAGTTCCTCGGCGACAGTGAACACTGAAGCTTTCTTT. Amino acid sequence: CASSSSATVNTEAFF. The J gene is TRBJ1-1, the V gene TRBV6-5, with D maybe TRBD1 (5 bases). The CDR3 is 15 residues long. V gave up 4 bases and J gave up 0 bases, with 12 bases separating them. The germline CDR1 and CDR2 sequences are MNHEY and SVGAGI.

This clone has a count of ten or more. V gene TRBV6-1 combines with J gene TRBJ1-5; D may be TRBD1 (5 bases). There are 14 residues in the CDR3. The germline V gene has CDR1 MNHNS and CDR2 SASEGT. The germline V and J ends were trimmed by 6 bases and 0 bases, with 9 bases remaining between them. CDR3 residues: CASRQENSNQPQHF. CDR3 coding DNA: TGTGCCAGCAGACAGGAAAATAGCAATCAGCCCCAGCATTTT.

The count of this clone is one. The chain carries TRBV7-2 and TRBJ1-1; 8 bases are a match to TRBD1. Germline V gene sequence: CDR1 SGHTA, CDR2 FQGNSA. V trimming: 5 bases; J trimming: 2 bases; junction bases outside the gene matches: 10. The CDR3 has 16 residues. The DNA for the CDR3 is TGTGCCAGCAGCCCGCGGACAGGGTTCGGTAACACTGAAGCTTTCTTT. Protein: CASSPRTGFGNTEAFF.

The chain is built from TRBV6-6 and TRBJ1-5; 7 nucleotides agree with TRBD1. Losses at the gene ends were 5 bases for V and 4 bases for J; bases not matched to a gene: 11. CDR3 length: 16 residues. Germline V gene data show CDR1 as MNHNY and CDR2 as SVGAGI (reference sequence). The CDR3 spells CASSLGRGRGNQPQHF. For the CDR3, the DNA is TGTGCCAGCAGTCTCGGAAGGGGGCGGGGGAATCAGCCCCAGCATTTT.

The chain has TRBV7-2 and TRBJ1-5, with 10 nucleotides matching TRBD1. The CDR3 extends over 16 amino acids. Germline CDR1 reads SGHTA; CDR2 reads FQGNSA. J was trimmed by 0 bases and V by 5 bases; bases with no gene match: 4. CDR3 sequence: CASSRQGAYSNQPQHF. The CDR3 DNA reads TGTGCCAGCAGCCGACAGGGGGCCTATAGCAATCAGCCCCAGCATTTT.

V and J are TRBV5-5 and TRBJ1-1; 7 bases are a match to TRBD1. CDR1 and CDR2 from the germline V gene are SGHKS and YYEKEE (reference sequence). This CDR3 contains 13 residues. V trimming: 2 bases; J trimming: 5 bases; junction bases outside the gene matches: 3. The CDR3 sequence: CASSLQGWTEAFF. The CDR3 DNA follows: TGTGCCAGCAGCTTACAGGGGTGGACTGAAGCTTTCTTT.

This clone appeared a single time. This CDR3 reads CASSLDGGKTYGYTF. In DNA, the CDR3 is TGTGCCAGCAGCTTAGATGGAGGGAAGACCTATGGCTACACCTTC. The chain recombines TRBV7-2 with TRBJ1-2; D not certain. This CDR3 comprises 15 residues. Germline-derived CDR1 and CDR2 are SGHTA and FQGNSA. V was trimmed by 1 base and J by 4 bases, leaving 13 bases between them.

This chain uses TRBV5-4 with TRBJ2-2; D may be TRBD1 (5 bases). The ends were cut back, 4 bases at V and 5 bases at J, with 15 bases in the middle. The CDR3 spans 15 residues. CDR1 is SGHNT, CDR2 YYREEE, per germline (reference sequence). CDR3 in DNA: TGTGCCAGCAGCCCTCAGGGCTCCGATACCGGGGAGCTGTTTTTT. This codes for CASSPQGSDTGELFF.

This clone was counted only a few times. The CDR3 loop is CASSPPSTDTQYF. The CDR3 DNA follows: TGTGCCAGCAGCCCACCAAGCACAGATACGCAGTATTTT. The chain couples TRBV7-8 to TRBJ2-3, with D unresolved. V was cut by 5 bases and J by 0 bases, with 6 bases left in between. The germline V gene encodes CDR1 SGHVS and CDR2 FQNEAQ. The length of the CDR3 is 13 residues.

This sequence joins TRBV13 and TRBJ2-7; D not resolved. CDR3 size: 14 residues. The V and J ends lost 1 base and 3 bases respectively, with 10 bases between them. Germline CDR1 PRHDT, CDR2 FYEKMQ (reference sequence). The CDR3 region has the DNA TGTGCCAGCAGCTTAGTGAGGAACAGCTACGAGCAGTACTTC. Amino acids: CASSLVRNSYEQYF.

This chain joins TRBV7-2 and TRBJ2-1; D is possibly TRBD2 (6 bases). Germline V gene sequence: CDR1 SGHTA, CDR2 FQGNSA. V was shortened by 1 base and J by 6 bases, with 13 bases between the two germline ends. This CDR3 has 15 residues. CDR3 DNA: TGTGCCAGCAGCTTAGTTGCGGGACCCCCCAATGAGCAGTTCTTC. Translating gives CASSLVAGPPNEQFF.

This chain joins TRBV6-1 and TRBJ2-5; the match to TRBD2 covers 8 bases. This CDR3 spans 15 amino acids. Germline V gene data show CDR1 as MNHNS and CDR2 as SASEGT. Trimming removed 6 bases from V and 4 bases from J; junction bases left unmatched: 10. CDR3 in amino acids: CASRSSLAGGETQYF. In DNA form, the CDR3 reads TGTGCCAGCAGGTCCAGTCTAGCGGGTGGAGAGACCCAGTACTTC.